This T cell receptor beta chain stems from a study of T cell responses to AZD1222 COVID-19 vaccine. Germline V gene data show CDR1 as LGHDT and CDR2 as YNNKEL (reference sequence). Trimming cost V 6 bases and J 3 bases, with 6 bases left between them. This CDR3 has 11 amino acids. Using immunoSEQ multiplex PCR, the repertoire was profiled, and TCRdb retains in-frame clones only, with some absent. There are about 93,000 clones in the sample; 89% occur only once, and 2.5% to 3% lies in the top ten. The chain recombines TRBV3-1 (or the pseudogene TRBV3-2) with TRBJ2-7; D is ambiguous. Sample: peripheral blood, taken on day 0 of MenACWY control vaccination. This receptor was obtained from an adult in good health. DNA of the CDR3: TGTGCCAGCAGTCGGGTCTACGAGCAGTACTTC. Translated, it gives CASSRVYEQYF.